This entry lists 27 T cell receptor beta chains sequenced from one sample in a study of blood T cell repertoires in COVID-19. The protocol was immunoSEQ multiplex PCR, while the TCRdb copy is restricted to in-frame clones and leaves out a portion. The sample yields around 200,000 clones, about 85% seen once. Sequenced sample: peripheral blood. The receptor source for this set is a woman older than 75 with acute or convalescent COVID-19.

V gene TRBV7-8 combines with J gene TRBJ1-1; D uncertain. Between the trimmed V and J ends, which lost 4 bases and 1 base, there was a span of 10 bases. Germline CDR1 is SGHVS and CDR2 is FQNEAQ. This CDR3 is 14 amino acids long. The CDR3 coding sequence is TGTGCCAGCAGCTCAGCTGGAGGGAACACTGAAGCTTTCTTT. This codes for CASSSAGGNTEAFF.

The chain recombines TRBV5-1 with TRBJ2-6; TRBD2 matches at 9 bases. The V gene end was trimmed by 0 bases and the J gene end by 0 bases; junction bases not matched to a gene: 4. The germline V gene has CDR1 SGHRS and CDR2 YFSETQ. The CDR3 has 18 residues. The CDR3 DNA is TGCGCCAGCAGCTTGGAGTTGACTAGCGGCTCTGGGGCCAACGTCCTGACTTTC. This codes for CASSLELTSGSGANVLTF.

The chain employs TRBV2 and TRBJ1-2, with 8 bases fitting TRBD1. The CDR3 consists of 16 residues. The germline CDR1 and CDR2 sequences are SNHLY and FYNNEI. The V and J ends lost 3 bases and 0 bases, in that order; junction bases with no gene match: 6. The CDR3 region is CASSDGLGQANYGYTF. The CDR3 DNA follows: TGTGCCAGCAGTGACGGTCTGGGACAGGCTAACTATGGCTACACCTTC.

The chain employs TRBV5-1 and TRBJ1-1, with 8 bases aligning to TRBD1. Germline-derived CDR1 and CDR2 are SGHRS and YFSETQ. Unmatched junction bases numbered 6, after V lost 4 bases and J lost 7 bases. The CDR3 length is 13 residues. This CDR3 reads CASSPGTGGEAFF. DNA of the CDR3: TGCGCCAGCAGCCCCGGGACAGGAGGTGAAGCTTTCTTT.

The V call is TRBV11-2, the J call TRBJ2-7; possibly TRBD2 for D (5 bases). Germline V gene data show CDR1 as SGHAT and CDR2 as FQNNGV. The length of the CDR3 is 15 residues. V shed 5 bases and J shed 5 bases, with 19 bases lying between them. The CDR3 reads CASSHVGWVGDEQYF. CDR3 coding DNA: TGTGCCAGCAGCCACGTGGGCTGGGTGGGAGACGAGCAGTACTTC.

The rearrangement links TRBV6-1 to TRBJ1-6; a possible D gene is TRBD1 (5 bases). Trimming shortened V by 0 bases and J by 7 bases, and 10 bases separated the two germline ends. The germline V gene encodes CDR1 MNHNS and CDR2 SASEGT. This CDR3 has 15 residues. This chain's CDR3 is CASSEARGINSPLHF. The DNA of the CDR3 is TGTGCCAGCAGTGAAGCGCGGGGGATCAATTCACCCCTCCACTTT.

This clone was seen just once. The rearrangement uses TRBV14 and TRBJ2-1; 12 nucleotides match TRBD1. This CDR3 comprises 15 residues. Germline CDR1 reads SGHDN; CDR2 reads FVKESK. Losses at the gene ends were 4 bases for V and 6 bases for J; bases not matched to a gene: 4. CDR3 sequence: CASSLRDRGLNEQFF. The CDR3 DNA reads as TGTGCCAGCAGCCTCCGGGACAGGGGGCTCAATGAGCAGTTCTTC. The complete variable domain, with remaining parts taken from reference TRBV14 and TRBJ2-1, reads EAGVTQFPSHSVIEKGQTVTLRCDPISGHDNLYWYRRVMGKEIKFLLHFVKESKQDESGMPNNRFLAERTGGTYSTLKVQPAELEDSGVYFCASSLRDRGLNEQFFGPGTRLTVL.

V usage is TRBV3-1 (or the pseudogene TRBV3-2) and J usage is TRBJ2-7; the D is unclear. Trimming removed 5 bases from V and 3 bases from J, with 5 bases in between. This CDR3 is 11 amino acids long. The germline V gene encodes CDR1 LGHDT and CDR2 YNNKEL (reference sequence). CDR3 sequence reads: CASSFRYEQYF. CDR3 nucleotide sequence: TGTGCCAGCAGCTTCCGCTACGAGCAGTACTTC.

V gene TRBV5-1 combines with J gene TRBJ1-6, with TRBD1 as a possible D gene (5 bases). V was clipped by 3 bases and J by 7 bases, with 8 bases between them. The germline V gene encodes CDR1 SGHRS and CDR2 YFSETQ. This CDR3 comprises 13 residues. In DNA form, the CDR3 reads TGCGCCAGCAGCTCAGGGTGGAATTCACCCCTCCACTTT. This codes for CASSSGWNSPLHF.

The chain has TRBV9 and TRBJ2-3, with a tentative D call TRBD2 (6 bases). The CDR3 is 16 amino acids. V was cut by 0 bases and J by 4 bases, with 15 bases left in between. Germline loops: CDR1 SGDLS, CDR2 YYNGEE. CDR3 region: CASSVEGGGGSDTQYF. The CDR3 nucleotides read TGTGCCAGCAGCGTAGAGGGTGGGGGAGGCTCAGATACGCAGTATTTT. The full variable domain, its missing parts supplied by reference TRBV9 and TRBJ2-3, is DSGVTQTPKHLITATGQRVTLRCSPRSGDLSVYWYQQSLDQGLQFLIQYYNGEERAKGNILERFSAQQFPDLHSELNLSSLELGDSALYFCASSVEGGGGSDTQYFGPGTRLTVL.

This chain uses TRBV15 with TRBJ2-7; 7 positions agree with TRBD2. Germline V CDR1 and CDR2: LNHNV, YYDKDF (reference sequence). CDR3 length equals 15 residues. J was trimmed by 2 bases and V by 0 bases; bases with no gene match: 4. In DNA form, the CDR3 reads TGTGCCACCAGCAGAGATACGGGAGGTACCTACGAGCAGTACTTC. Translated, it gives CATSRDTGGTYEQYF.

The CDR3 loop is CASSFLAGEPYEQYF. DNA of the CDR3: TGTGCCAGCAGCTTCTTAGCGGGGGAGCCCTACGAGCAGTACTTC. V is TRBV7-8 and J is TRBJ2-7; 9 nucleotides align to TRBD2. The CDR3 consists of 15 residues. Losses at the gene ends were 3 bases for V and 2 bases for J; bases not matched to a gene: 5. CDR1 and CDR2 from the germline V gene are SGHVS and FQNEAQ.

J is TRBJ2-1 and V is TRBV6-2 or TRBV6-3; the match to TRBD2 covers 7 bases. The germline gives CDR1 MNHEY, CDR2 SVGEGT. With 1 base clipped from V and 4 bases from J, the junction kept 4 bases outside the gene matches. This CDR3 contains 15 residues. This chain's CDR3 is CASSYYASGYNEQFF. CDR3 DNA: TGTGCCAGCAGTTACTATGCTAGCGGATACAATGAGCAGTTCTTC.

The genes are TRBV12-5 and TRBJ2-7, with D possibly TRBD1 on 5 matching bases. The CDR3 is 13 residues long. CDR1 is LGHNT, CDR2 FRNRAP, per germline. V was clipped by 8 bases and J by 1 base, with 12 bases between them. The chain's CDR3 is CASKGRTSYEQYF. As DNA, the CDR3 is TGTGCTAGTAAGGGGCGCACTTCCTACGAGCAGTACTTC.

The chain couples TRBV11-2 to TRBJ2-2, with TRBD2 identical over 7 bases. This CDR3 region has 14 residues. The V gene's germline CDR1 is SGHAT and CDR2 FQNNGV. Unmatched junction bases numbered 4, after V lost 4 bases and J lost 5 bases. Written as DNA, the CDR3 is TGTGCCAGCAGCTGGGAGGGGAATACCGGGGAGCTGTTTTTT. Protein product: CASSWEGNTGELFF. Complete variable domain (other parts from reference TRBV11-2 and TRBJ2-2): EAGVAQSPRYKIIEKRQSVAFWCNPISGHATLYWYQQILGQGPKLLIQFQNNGVVDDSQLPKDRFSAERLKGVDSTLKIQPAKLEDSAVYLCASSWEGNTGELFFGEGSRLTVL.

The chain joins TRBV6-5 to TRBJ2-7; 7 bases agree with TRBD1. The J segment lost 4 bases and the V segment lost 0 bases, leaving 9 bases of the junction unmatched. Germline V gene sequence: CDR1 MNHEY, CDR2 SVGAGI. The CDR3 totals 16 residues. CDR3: CASSYSRPGQIYEQYF. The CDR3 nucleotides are TGTGCCAGCAGTTACTCTCGACCGGGACAGATTTACGAGCAGTACTTC.

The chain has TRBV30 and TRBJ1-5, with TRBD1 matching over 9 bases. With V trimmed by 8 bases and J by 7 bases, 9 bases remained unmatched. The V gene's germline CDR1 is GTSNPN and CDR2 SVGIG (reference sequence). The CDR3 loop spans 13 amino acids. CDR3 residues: CATDRGQGQPQHF. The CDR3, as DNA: TGTGCCACGGACAGGGGACAAGGCCAGCCCCAGCATTTT.

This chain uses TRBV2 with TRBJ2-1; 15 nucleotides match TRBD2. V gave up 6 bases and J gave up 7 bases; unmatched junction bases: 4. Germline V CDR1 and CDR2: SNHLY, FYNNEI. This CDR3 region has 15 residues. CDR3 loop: CASRVGLAGGNEQFF. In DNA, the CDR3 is TGTGCCAGCAGAGTCGGACTAGCGGGAGGGAATGAGCAGTTCTTC.

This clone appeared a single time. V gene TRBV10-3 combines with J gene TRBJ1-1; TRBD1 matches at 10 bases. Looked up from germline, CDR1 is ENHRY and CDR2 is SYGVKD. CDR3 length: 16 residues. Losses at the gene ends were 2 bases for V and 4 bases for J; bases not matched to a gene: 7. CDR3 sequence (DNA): TGTGCCATCAGTGAGGGACAGGGGGGCAGGAGCACTGAAGCTTTCTTT. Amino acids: CAISEGQGGRSTEAFF.

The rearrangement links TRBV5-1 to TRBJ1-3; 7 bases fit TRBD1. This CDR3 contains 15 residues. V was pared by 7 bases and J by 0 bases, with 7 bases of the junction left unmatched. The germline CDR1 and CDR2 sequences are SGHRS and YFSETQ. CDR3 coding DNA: TGCGCCAGCGCCTTCGGGACAGACTCTGGAAACACCATATATTTT. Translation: CASAFGTDSGNTIYF.

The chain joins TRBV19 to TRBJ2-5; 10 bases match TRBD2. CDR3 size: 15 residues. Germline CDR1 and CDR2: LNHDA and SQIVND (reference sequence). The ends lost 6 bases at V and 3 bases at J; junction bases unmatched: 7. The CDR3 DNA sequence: TGTGCCAGTAGACGACTAGCGGGCCGGGAAGAGACCCAGTACTTC. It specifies CASRRLAGREETQYF.

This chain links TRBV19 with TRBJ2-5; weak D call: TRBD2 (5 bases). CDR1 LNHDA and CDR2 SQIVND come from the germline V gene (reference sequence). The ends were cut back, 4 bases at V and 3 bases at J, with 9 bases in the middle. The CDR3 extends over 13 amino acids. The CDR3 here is CASSTLLEETQYF. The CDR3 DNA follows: TGTGCCAGTAGTACCTTACTAGAAGAGACCCAGTACTTC.

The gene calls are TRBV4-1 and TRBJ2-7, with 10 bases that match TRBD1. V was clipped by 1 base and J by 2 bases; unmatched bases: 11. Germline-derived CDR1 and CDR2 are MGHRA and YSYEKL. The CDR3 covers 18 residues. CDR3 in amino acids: CASSQAGGQGGGTYEQYF. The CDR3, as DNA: TGCGCCAGCAGCCAAGCTGGTGGACAGGGGGGGGGAACCTACGAGCAGTACTTC.

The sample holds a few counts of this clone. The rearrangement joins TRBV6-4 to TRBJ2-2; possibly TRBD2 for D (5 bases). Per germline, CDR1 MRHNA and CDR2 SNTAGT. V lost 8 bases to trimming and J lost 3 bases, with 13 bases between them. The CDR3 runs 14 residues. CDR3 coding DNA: TGTGCCAGCCGTTCCGGACTGGACACCGGGGAGCTGTTTTTT. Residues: CASRSGLDTGELFF.

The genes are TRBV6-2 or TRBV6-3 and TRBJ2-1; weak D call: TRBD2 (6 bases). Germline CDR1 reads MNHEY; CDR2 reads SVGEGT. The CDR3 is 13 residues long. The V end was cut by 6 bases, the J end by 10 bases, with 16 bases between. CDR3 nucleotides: TGTGCCAGCAGCCCGACCCGGGGGACGGAGCAGTTCTTC. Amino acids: CASSPTRGTEQFF.

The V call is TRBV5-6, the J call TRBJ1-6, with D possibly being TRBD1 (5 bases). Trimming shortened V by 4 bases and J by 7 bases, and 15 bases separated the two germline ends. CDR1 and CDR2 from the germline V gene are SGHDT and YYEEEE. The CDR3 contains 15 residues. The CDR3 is CASSVGWAGNSPLHF. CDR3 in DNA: TGTGCCAGCAGCGTCGGTTGGGCAGGGAATTCACCCCTCCACTTT. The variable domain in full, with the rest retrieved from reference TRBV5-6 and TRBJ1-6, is DAGVTQSPTHLIKTRGQQVTLRCSPKSGHDTVSWYQQALGQGPQFIFQYYEEEERQRGNFPDRFSGHQFPNYSSELNVNALLLGDSALYLCASSVGWAGNSPLHFGNGTRLTVT.

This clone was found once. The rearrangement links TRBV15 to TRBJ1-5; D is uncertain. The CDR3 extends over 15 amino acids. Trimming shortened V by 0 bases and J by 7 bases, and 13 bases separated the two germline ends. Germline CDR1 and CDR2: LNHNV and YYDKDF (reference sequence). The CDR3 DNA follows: TGTGCCACCAGCAGAGATTCGAGGGCTGGACAGCCCCAGCATTTT. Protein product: CATSRDSRAGQPQHF.